Listed below are T cell receptor beta chains from one sample, sequenced in a study of blood T cell repertoires in COVID-19. Sequenced by immunoSEQ multiplex PCR; TCRdb stores in-frame clones only, minus some. The sample lists 250,000 or so clones, about 86% occurring once. The sequencing sample was made of PBMCs or T cells enriched from blood (not recorded which). The source of these receptors is a man aged 50-60 years who had recovered from COVID-19. Each CDR3 is given with its conserved first and last residue. A D gene is named only where the DNA matches it firmly. Part of the rows lack a size; the others show once, few, many or a class for expanded clones.

v_gene: TRBV5-4; j_gene: TRBJ2-5; abundance: .; d_gene: .; CDR3nt: TGTGCCAGCAGCTCCATGCGGACCCAGTACTTC; CDR3aa: CASSSMRTQYF
v_gene: TRBV7-8; j_gene: TRBJ2-5; abundance: .; d_gene: .; CDR3nt: TGTGCCAGCAGCCCCTCAGAAATTCAAGAGACCCAGTACTTC; CDR3aa: CASSPSEIQETQYF
v_gene: TRBV6-6; j_gene: TRBJ2-1; abundance: few; d_gene: TRBD2; CDR3nt: TGTGCCAGCAGTCCTCTTGTGGAGCGGGGGGGCCTTAATGAGCAGTTCTTC; CDR3aa: CASSPLVERGGLNEQFF
v_gene: TRBV19; j_gene: TRBJ1-4; abundance: .; d_gene: .; CDR3nt: TGTGCCAGCCGGATGGGGGTTTGGGACACAAAGCCGAAACTGTTTTTT; CDR3aa: CASRMGVWDTKPKLFF
v_gene: TRBV7-2; j_gene: TRBJ2-3; abundance: .; d_gene: .; CDR3nt: TGTGCCAGCAGCTTAGCCAACACAGATACGCAGTATTTT; CDR3aa: CASSLANTDTQYF
v_gene: TRBV11-1; j_gene: TRBJ2-7; abundance: .; d_gene: TRBD1; CDR3nt: TGTGCCAGCAGCTTACCAGGGGGCGTAAAGCAGTACTTC; CDR3aa: CASSLPGGVKQYF
v_gene: TRBV5-1; j_gene: TRBJ1-1; abundance: .; d_gene: .; CDR3nt: TGCGCCAGCAGCTTGGGGGGCCCGAACACTGAAGCTTTCTTT; CDR3aa: CASSLGGPNTEAFF
v_gene: TRBV28; j_gene: TRBJ2-3; abundance: .; d_gene: TRBD2; CDR3nt: TGTGCCAGCAGTTTAGATACGGCGGGAGGGCGAGATACGCAGTATTTT; CDR3aa: CASSLDTAGGRDTQYF
v_gene: TRBV7-2; j_gene: TRBJ1-4; abundance: few; d_gene: .; CDR3nt: TGTGCCAGCAGCACCCCTTGGAGTGAAAAACTGTTTTTT; CDR3aa: CASSTPWSEKLFF
v_gene: TRBV7-9; j_gene: TRBJ1-2; abundance: .; d_gene: .; CDR3nt: TGTGCCAGCAGCTTAGATACCGGCCCTTCAGGCTATGGCTACACCTTC; CDR3aa: CASSLDTGPSGYGYTF
v_gene: TRBV7-9; j_gene: TRBJ2-6; abundance: .; d_gene: .; CDR3nt: TGTGCCAGCAGCTTTCATGTCTCTGGGGCCAACGTCCTGACTTTC; CDR3aa: CASSFHVSGANVLTF
v_gene: TRBV30; j_gene: TRBJ1-6; abundance: .; d_gene: .; CDR3nt: TGTGCCTGGAGTGTACGGGGGGGGCGGTCACCCCTCCACTTT; CDR3aa: CAWSVRGGRSPLHF
v_gene: TRBV14; j_gene: TRBJ1-2; abundance: .; d_gene: .; CDR3nt: TGTGCCAGCAGCCAAGAAGGCAGGGTGAATGGCTACACCTTC; CDR3aa: CASSQEGRVNGYTF
v_gene: TRBV30; j_gene: TRBJ1-1; abundance: few; d_gene: .; CDR3nt: TGTGCCTGGAATCTACAGGGGAACACTGAAGCTTTCTTT; CDR3aa: CAWNLQGNTEAFF
v_gene: TRBV2; j_gene: TRBJ1-6; abundance: .; d_gene: TRBD1; CDR3nt: TGTGCCAGCAGTGTATTTGGACAGGGTAATTCACCCCTCCACTTT; CDR3aa: CASSVFGQGNSPLHF
v_gene: TRBV5-1; j_gene: TRBJ2-1; abundance: .; d_gene: .; CDR3nt: TGCGCCAGCACCGGGGGGACAGGCGGTGTTAATGAGCAGTTCTTC; CDR3aa: CASTGGTGGVNEQFF
v_gene: TRBV5-8; j_gene: TRBJ1-2; abundance: .; d_gene: TRBD1; CDR3nt: TGTGCCAGCAGACAACCCGGGACAGGGGAGGCTGGCTACACCTTC; CDR3aa: CASRQPGTGEAGYTF
v_gene: TRBV5-1; j_gene: TRBJ1-1; abundance: .; d_gene: TRBD1; CDR3nt: TGCGCCAGCAGCTTGGTGGGGACAGGTGAGGACACTGAAGCTTTCTTT; CDR3aa: CASSLVGTGEDTEAFF
v_gene: TRBV5-4; j_gene: TRBJ2-7; abundance: .; d_gene: TRBD1; CDR3nt: TGTGCCAGCAGCTCCCGGACAGGGTGGCCCCACGAGCAGTACTTC; CDR3aa: CASSSRTGWPHEQYF
v_gene: TRBV29-1; j_gene: TRBJ2-3; abundance: few; d_gene: .; CDR3nt: TGCAGCGTTGCGGGGACAGATACGCAGTATTTT; CDR3aa: CSVAGTDTQYF
v_gene: TRBV27; j_gene: TRBJ2-3; abundance: .; d_gene: TRBD2; CDR3nt: TGTGCCAGCAGTCACGGACTAGCGGGGGCCCTGGGGTTT; CDR3aa: CASSHGLAGALGF
v_gene: TRBV3-1/TRBV3-2; j_gene: TRBJ2-7; abundance: .; d_gene: TRBD2; CDR3nt: TGTGCCAGCAGCCCCCAGGCGGGGGGCCCCTACGAGCAGTACTTC; CDR3aa: CASSPQAGGPYEQYF
v_gene: TRBV7-2; j_gene: TRBJ2-1; abundance: .; d_gene: TRBD1; CDR3nt: TGTGCCAGCAGCTTAGGACCCCGGGACAGATACAATGAGCAGTTCTTC; CDR3aa: CASSLGPRDRYNEQFF
v_gene: TRBV5-4; j_gene: TRBJ2-2; abundance: .; d_gene: TRBD2; CDR3nt: TGTGCCAGCAGCCCGGTAGCGGGAGGGTTGGCCGGGGAGCTGTTTTTT; CDR3aa: CASSPVAGGLAGELFF
v_gene: TRBV11-2; j_gene: TRBJ1-2; abundance: few; d_gene: .; CDR3nt: TGTGCCAGCAGCTTAGACAGGGGCCTCCAGAGTTTAGGCTATGGCTACACCTTC; CDR3aa: CASSLDRGLQSLGYGYTF
v_gene: TRBV7-2; j_gene: TRBJ2-7; abundance: .; d_gene: .; CDR3nt: TGTGCCAGCAGCTTAGGGGTGGGACTGACCTACGAGCAGTACTTC; CDR3aa: CASSLGVGLTYEQYF
v_gene: TRBV7-2; j_gene: TRBJ2-2; abundance: .; d_gene: .; CDR3nt: TGTGCCAGCAGCTTTTGGGGCAGGGCGAACACCGGGGAGCTGTTTTTT; CDR3aa: CASSFWGRANTGELFF
v_gene: TRBV5-1; j_gene: TRBJ2-4; abundance: .; d_gene: .; CDR3nt: TGCGCCAGCAGCTCGTCCCTCTATGTAGCCAAAAACATTCAGTACTTC; CDR3aa: CASSSSLYVAKNIQYF
v_gene: TRBV13; j_gene: TRBJ2-7; abundance: once; d_gene: .; CDR3nt: TGTGCCAGCAGCTTAGTGCGGGGCCACGAGCAGTACTTC; CDR3aa: CASSLVRGHEQYF
v_gene: TRBV3-1/TRBV3-2; j_gene: TRBJ1-1; abundance: .; d_gene: .; CDR3nt: TGTGCCAGCAGCCGAGAAACAGCGAACACTGAAGCTTTCTTT; CDR3aa: CASSRETANTEAFF
v_gene: TRBV6-6; j_gene: TRBJ2-7; abundance: .; d_gene: TRBD1; CDR3nt: TGTGCCAGCAGTTACCAGACAGGGAACGAGCAGTACTTC; CDR3aa: CASSYQTGNEQYF
v_gene: TRBV9; j_gene: TRBJ2-1; abundance: .; d_gene: .; CDR3nt: TGTGCCAGCAGCCTAGTCTCTGTCCCTCTCGGCAATGAGCAGTTCTTC; CDR3aa: CASSLVSVPLGNEQFF
v_gene: TRBV5-1; j_gene: TRBJ2-1; abundance: .; d_gene: TRBD1; CDR3nt: TGCGCCAGTACAGGGGGGCCAGGCTATAATGAGCAGTTCTTC; CDR3aa: CASTGGPGYNEQFF
v_gene: TRBV21-1; j_gene: TRBJ2-5; abundance: .; d_gene: .; CDR3nt: TGTGCCAGCAGCAAAGGACGGGAGGGCCCTGAGACCCAGTACTTC; CDR3aa: CASSKGREGPETQYF
v_gene: TRBV3-1/TRBV3-2; j_gene: TRBJ2-3; abundance: .; d_gene: TRBD2; CDR3nt: TGTGCCAGCAGCCAAGGAAGAGGGAGGGCAGATACGCAGTATTTT; CDR3aa: CASSQGRGRADTQYF
v_gene: TRBV19; j_gene: TRBJ1-5; abundance: once; d_gene: TRBD1; CDR3nt: TGTGCCAGTAGTACGTGGGACAGGGCCCATCAGCCCCAGCATTTT; CDR3aa: CASSTWDRAHQPQHF
v_gene: TRBV12-5; j_gene: TRBJ1-3; abundance: .; d_gene: .; CDR3nt: TGTGCTAGTGGGGATTTACAGGGAATAGGATCTGGAAACACCATATATTTT; CDR3aa: CASGDLQGIGSGNTIYF
v_gene: TRBV10-3; j_gene: TRBJ2-7; abundance: .; d_gene: TRBD2; CDR3nt: TGTGCCACCCGGACTAGCGGGACCTCCTACGAGCAGTACTTC; CDR3aa: CATRTSGTSYEQYF
v_gene: TRBV2; j_gene: TRBJ1-5; abundance: .; d_gene: .; CDR3nt: TGTGCCAGCAAAAAGGAGGGCATCCTCAATCAGCCCCAGCATTTT; CDR3aa: CASKKEGILNQPQHF
v_gene: TRBV21-1; j_gene: TRBJ2-7; abundance: .; d_gene: .; CDR3nt: TGTGCCAGCAGCAAACCCGAGCGGGAGGAACGCGAGCAGTACTTC; CDR3aa: CASSKPEREEREQYF
v_gene: TRBV28; j_gene: TRBJ2-7; abundance: .; d_gene: TRBD2; CDR3nt: TGTGCCAGCAGGGGGACTAGCGGGAACTCCTACGAGCAGTACTTC; CDR3aa: CASRGTSGNSYEQYF
v_gene: TRBV18; j_gene: TRBJ1-1; abundance: .; d_gene: TRBD1; CDR3nt: TGTGCCAGCTCACCACGGACAGGGGGAAGTTATGGCACTGAAGCTTTCTTT; CDR3aa: CASSPRTGGSYGTEAFF
v_gene: TRBV30; j_gene: TRBJ1-3; abundance: .; d_gene: .; CDR3nt: TGTGCCTGGATAAGGGGGTTGAACACCATATATTTT; CDR3aa: CAWIRGLNTIYF
v_gene: TRBV7-3; j_gene: TRBJ2-2; abundance: .; d_gene: TRBD1; CDR3nt: TGTGCCAGCAGCTTAGCCGGGACAGTCACCGGGGAGCTGTTTTTT; CDR3aa: CASSLAGTVTGELFF
v_gene: TRBV6-5; j_gene: TRBJ2-7; abundance: .; d_gene: TRBD1; CDR3nt: TGTGCCAGTCGAGGGGGCCCCTACGAGCAGTACTTC; CDR3aa: CASRGGPYEQYF
v_gene: TRBV11-2; j_gene: TRBJ2-7; abundance: .; d_gene: TRBD2; CDR3nt: TGTGCCAGCAGCTTAGGGACTAGCGGGAGCTCGAAGGAGCAGTACTTC; CDR3aa: CASSLGTSGSSKEQYF
v_gene: TRBV4-2; j_gene: TRBJ1-1; abundance: .; d_gene: .; CDR3nt: TGTGCCAGCAGCCAAGATGCGCAGACAGTACTGAACACTGAAGCTTTCTTT; CDR3aa: CASSQDAQTVLNTEAFF
v_gene: TRBV2; j_gene: TRBJ2-2; abundance: .; d_gene: TRBD1; CDR3nt: TGTGCCAGCCAGGGACAGGGTATCACCGGGGAGCTGTTTTTT; CDR3aa: CASQGQGITGELFF
v_gene: TRBV2; j_gene: TRBJ1-1; abundance: .; d_gene: .; CDR3nt: TGTGCCAGCAGTGAAGGGTTCGGGAAGGGGGACACTGAAGCTTTCTTT; CDR3aa: CASSEGFGKGDTEAFF
v_gene: TRBV14; j_gene: TRBJ1-6; abundance: .; d_gene: .; CDR3nt: TGTGCCAGCAGCTTCACCCCGGAGACAGCCGATTCTGGGATAGGGATTAATTCACCCCTCCACTTT; CDR3aa: CASSFTPETADSGIGINSPLHF
v_gene: TRBV5-1; j_gene: TRBJ2-1; abundance: .; d_gene: .; CDR3nt: TGCGCCAGCCGTTCAGGGGCAGGGGTCAATGAGCAGTTCTTC; CDR3aa: CASRSGAGVNEQFF
v_gene: TRBV29-1; j_gene: TRBJ2-5; abundance: .; d_gene: TRBD1; CDR3nt: TGCAGCGTTGAAGGGGATCCGGGACAGGGTTCTCTGGGGGAGACCCAGTACTTC; CDR3aa: CSVEGDPGQGSLGETQYF
v_gene: TRBV10-3; j_gene: TRBJ1-5; abundance: .; d_gene: .; CDR3nt: TGTGCCTCCGGCGCCTTAGGAGGCAATCAGCCCCAGCATTTT; CDR3aa: CASGALGGNQPQHF
v_gene: TRBV5-4; j_gene: TRBJ1-5; abundance: once; d_gene: TRBD1; CDR3nt: TGTGCCAGCAGCTTGGCAGGGGGAAATCAGCCCCAGCATTTT; CDR3aa: CASSLAGGNQPQHF
v_gene: TRBV27; j_gene: TRBJ2-5; abundance: .; d_gene: TRBD1; CDR3nt: TGTGCCAGCAGTGCGGGACAGGGGAGGGGAGAGACCCAGTACTTC; CDR3aa: CASSAGQGRGETQYF
v_gene: TRBV5-8; j_gene: TRBJ1-6; abundance: .; d_gene: TRBD1; CDR3nt: TGTGCCAGCAGCGCAGCCGGGACAGGGGCTTCACCCCTCCACTTT; CDR3aa: CASSAAGTGASPLHF
v_gene: TRBV19; j_gene: TRBJ2-5; abundance: few; d_gene: .; CDR3nt: TGTGCCAGTAGTCGGACCCGGACAGGGAGGGAAGAGACCCAGTACTTC; CDR3aa: CASSRTRTGREETQYF
v_gene: TRBV20-1; j_gene: TRBJ2-5; abundance: .; d_gene: .; CDR3nt: TGCAGTGCTAGTGTTGCGGGAAGGGGAGAGACCCAGTACTTC; CDR3aa: CSASVAGRGETQYF
v_gene: TRBV7-6; j_gene: TRBJ2-7; abundance: .; d_gene: .; CDR3nt: TGTGCCAGTGGAGGACGCGACGTCTACGAGCAGTACTTC; CDR3aa: CASGGRDVYEQYF